This T cell receptor (beta chain) was obtained from a study of blood T cell repertoires in COVID-19. The protocol was immunoSEQ multiplex PCR, while the TCRdb copy is restricted to in-frame clones and leaves out a portion. This table holds approximately 150,000 clones, about four fifths found once. V was clipped by 7 bases and J by 0 bases; unmatched bases: 3. The CDR3 runs 15 residues. Germline V lookup: CDR1 MDHEN, CDR2 SYDVKM. The clonotype was recovered from a man between 70 and 80 years old who had recovered from COVID-19. This sequence joins TRBV28 and TRBJ2-1, with 10 bases that match TRBD2. The material sequenced was peripheral blood. In DNA form, the CDR3 reads TGTGCCAGCACTAGGACTAGCGGCTCCTACAATGAGCAGTTCTTC. Translated, it gives CASTRTSGSYNEQFF.